This T cell receptor beta chain came from a study of blood T cell repertoires in COVID-19. In the study overall: Material from acute and convalescent COVID-19 was sourced from the United States, Italy and Spain. T cells, B-cell-depleted T cells, or PBMCs supplied cDNA or gDNA.

In the source study's methods: Using reference gene primer amplification, nucleated cell counts were estimated. Assay used: immunoSEQ multiplex PCR; TCRdb lists only in-frame clones, some missing. The DNA gave D and trimming, while V, J and clone size come from that table. The table has roughly 220,000 clones, approximately 80% seen once. V lost 0 bases and J 4 bases, leaving 4 bases between the germline ends. Germline CDR1 and CDR2: MRHNA and SNTAGT. The CDR3 loop spans 13 amino acids. The sequence was collected from a middle-aged woman who had recovered from COVID-19. Input material: peripheral blood. The rearrangement joins TRBV6-4 to TRBJ1-5; D uncertain. CDR3 sequence reads: CASSDSANQPQHF. Here the CDR3 DNA reads TGTGCCAGCAGTGACTCTGCGAATCAGCCCCAGCATTTT.